This T cell receptor beta chain was identified in a study of PD-1 blockade in classical Hodgkin lymphoma (dated by TCRdb to the early 2020s). With respect to the entire study: The study used TCR beta sequencing and CyTOF to define a peripheral blood immune signature of response to PD-1 blockade in classical Hodgkin lymphoma. The paper's findings and limits, for the study overall: Baseline TCR diversity was reported to be lower in newly diagnosed patients than in healthy donors and to be lower still in relapsed/refractory patients. The study was limited to a single clinical trial cohort, and causes of repertoire differences, possibly disease activity or prior therapy, remained undefined.

As regards this clone: The antigen it binds to is not known. Per-base quality was not reported, and no clone a single base away is much larger than it.

The Qiagen DNeasy kit was used to extract genomic DNA from unsorted PBMCs and from the negatively selected CD4+ and CD8+ fractions. Amplification of TCR beta CDR3 regions was done by immunoSEQ multiplex PCR with primers that anneal to V and J segments. Amplification bias was minimized using a synthetic immune receptor repertoire, and residual bias was removed computationally after sequencing. As for the authors' bioinformatics: Custom Python scripts were used to quantify repertoire diversity as the Shannon entropy index. Unsorted, CD4+ and CD8+ repertoires were analyzed separately, except in combined analyses where CD4+ and CD8+ sequences were merged in silico. Imported from immuneACCESS, the table was reduced by TCRdb to in-frame sequences with V and J called. These copies leave out some clones; in studies compared against another copy, an unresolved V gene accounts for under half, and the cause of the remainder is not known. That table gives V, J and clone size, and the DNA gave D and trimming. This sample comprises some 16,000 clones, 85% to 90% of them detected only once. The ten largest clones take up around 0.86% of the sample.

Relative to germline, V is 8 bases shorter and J is 4 bases shorter, with 6 bases between their ends. The germline V gene supplies CDR1 SGHVS and CDR2 FQNEAQ. Including the terminal cysteine and phenylalanine, the CDR3 comprises 10 residues. Kept here is only the CDR3 DNA, which spans 30 bases and is read in frame from base 1. Reading the label with the study, this specimen's time point is: newly diagnosed, previously untreated cHL patient sample. A Miltenyi CD4+ T cell isolation kit was used for magnetic negative selection to purify CD4+ T cells from thawed PBMCs. As a comparison group for the relapsed/refractory trial patients, PBMCs were sequenced from patients with newly diagnosed, previously untreated classical Hodgkin lymphoma. Peripheral blood was collected in 8 mL Vacutainer Cell Preparation Tubes, from which PBMCs were isolated by centrifugation and then cryopreserved. Purified CD4+ and CD8+ fractions were generated only in cases for which an additional PBMC sample was available. Magnetically labelled cells were removed on LS columns in a quadroMACS separator, and the flow-through was retained as the purified fraction.

The sequenced sample consisted of CD4+ T cells from blood. The sequence came from a human donor with classical Hodgkin lymphoma. The rearranged chain carries TRBV7-8 and TRBJ2-7, with the D gene uncertain. This receptor has the CDR3 CASGNYEQYF. The DNA sequence is given as TGTGCCAGCGGCAATTACGAGCAGTACTTC.